The rows below give T cell receptor beta chains drawn from one sample of a study of vaccination and CD4 T cells after COVID-19. MiXCR, run by TCRdb on the PCR reads, gives a single entry per CDR3 protein. The data contain 20,000 to 25,000 distinct CDR3 sequences, about 31% of them singletons. These receptors lack a known antigen. This sample comprised CD4+ T cells from blood, cultured in vitro, obtained about 7 months after SARS-CoV-2 vaccination. The receptor source for this set is a human donor who had recovered from COVID-19. Each CDR3 is given with its conserved first and last residue. The order of the fields is clone size, CDR3 length, V gene, J gene, CDR3 protein. Size tells how often a clone was seen (once, few, many) or the class of an expanded clone, and some rows leave it out.

NA,13,TRBV11-1,TRBJ2-5,CASSFSPRETQYF
NA,13,TRBV20-1,TRBJ1-5,CSATRDSNQPQHF
NA,17,TRBV7-3,TRBJ1-5,CASSLAQGARGNQPQHF
few,15,TRBV7-9,TRBJ1-1,CASSVGDRVNTEAFF
NA,15,TRBV12-3/TRBV12-4,TRBJ2-5,CASSPSILGGETQYF
NA,16,TRBV29-1,TRBJ1-6,CSVDRPQRMSDSPLHF
few,13,TRBV7-2,TRBJ2-1,CASSSSSYNEQFF
NA,16,TRBV19,TRBJ1-1,CASSRGGRNLNTEAFF
NA,15,TRBV6-1,TRBJ2-6,CASIPPVSGANVLTF
NA,15,TRBV5-4,TRBJ2-3,CASSLERTSTDTQYF
medium-sized,14,TRBV20-1,TRBJ2-3,CSARGLASTDTQYF
few,18,TRBV20-1,TRBJ2-7,CSARVPLAGGSLGYEQYF
NA,13,TRBV7-8,TRBJ2-1,CASSLTGNHEQFF
medium-sized,16,TRBV11-2,TRBJ1-6,CASRPQGAGGNSPLHF
NA,16,TRBV7-3,TRBJ2-2,CASSTASGSGTGELFF
NA,13,TRBV20-1,TRBJ1-5,CSARDRGGQPQHF
NA,11,TRBV7-8,TRBJ2-7,CASSSFGEQYF
NA,16,TRBV19,TRBJ2-3,CASSITGTSGGNTQYF
NA,13,TRBV25-1,TRBJ1-1,CASSLQTNTEAFF
NA,15,TRBV6-1,TRBJ2-7,CASSGLAGASYEQYF
NA,14,TRBV20-1,TRBJ1-2,CSARQGGGRGGYTF
few,15,TRBV20-1,TRBJ2-3,CSAAVGGANTDTQYF
NA,14,TRBV6-1,TRBJ2-1,CATHRGRSYNEQFF
NA,12,TRBV2,TRBJ1-1,CASGRITTEAFF
few,12,TRBV28,TRBJ1-2,CASSYDSYGYTF